The sequence of this TCR beta chain was determined in a study of monozygotic twins with cystic fibrosis. General observations from the study: In 13 of 16 pairs, V gene usage was closest to the co-twin's. Monozygotic CF twin pairs shared significantly more nucleotide-identical clonotypes than unrelated CF individuals did. Clonality was generally low (median about 0.0095), higher in the most severe patients. Age, concordance and disease severity did not associate with shared CDR3 numbers.

Worth noting for this clone: Its antigen is not identified.

Only in-frame clones appear in the TCRdb table, and some are missing; sequencing was by immunoSEQ multiplex PCR. Seen here are about 29,000 clones, around four fifths observed once, and the top ten hold about 1%. The V segment lost 3 bases and the J segment 6 bases; nucleotides outside the gene matches: 1. The CDR3 extends over 14 amino acids. Germline CDR1 reads MNHEY; CDR2 reads SMNVEV (reference sequence). The V gene is TRBV27, the J gene TRBJ2-7, with 14 bases lining up with TRBD2. The sequencing input was blood. This TCR was sampled from a girl aged 2 to 9 with cystic fibrosis. Written as DNA, the CDR3 is TGTGCCAGCAGTTTCGGGACTAGCGGGAGCGAGCAGTACTTC. It translates to CASSFGTSGSEQYF.